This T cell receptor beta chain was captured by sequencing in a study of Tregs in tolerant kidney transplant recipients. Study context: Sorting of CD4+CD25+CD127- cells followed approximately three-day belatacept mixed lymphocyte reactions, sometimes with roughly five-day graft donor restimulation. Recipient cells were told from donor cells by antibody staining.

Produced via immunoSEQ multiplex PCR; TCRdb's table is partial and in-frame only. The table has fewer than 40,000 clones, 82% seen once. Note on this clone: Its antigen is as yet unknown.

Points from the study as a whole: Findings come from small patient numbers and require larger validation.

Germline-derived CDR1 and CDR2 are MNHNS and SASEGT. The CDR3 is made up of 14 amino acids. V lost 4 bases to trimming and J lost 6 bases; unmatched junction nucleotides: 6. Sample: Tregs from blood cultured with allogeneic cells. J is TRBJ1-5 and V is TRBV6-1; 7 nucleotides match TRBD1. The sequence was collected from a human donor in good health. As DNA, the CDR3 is TGTGCCAGCAGTGTGGACAGGATCTGTCAGCCCCAGCATTTT. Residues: CASSVDRICQPQHF.